This TCR beta chain emerged from a study of cytomegalovirus exposure and HLA in healthy donors. The CDR3 has 15 amino acids. Germline CDR1 SQVTM, CDR2 ANQGSEA. The ends were cut back, 5 bases at V and 1 base at J, with 17 bases in the middle. The study ran its PCR with 60 Vbeta and 13 Jbeta primers. Assay used: immunoSEQ multiplex PCR; TCRdb lists only in-frame clones, some missing. The table has about 130,000 clones, around 81% seen once. Study-level points and caveats: As was reported, the HLA-A and HLA-B alleles of most subjects were accurately predicted from TCR beta sequences. Over 15,000 TCR beta sequences were associated with HLA alleles at 0.05 false discovery rate in a later analysis. The authors assumed roughly uniform sequencing depth across donors for presence/absence analyses. Some V segments (TRBV6-2 and TRBV6-3 among them) were excluded as indistinguishable.

Remarks on this clone: Its antigen is unidentified.

Sequenced material: PBMCs. The receptor was isolated from a man aged 18-30 years in good health and CMV-seronegative. This chain links TRBV29-1 with TRBJ1-1, with D perhaps TRBD1 (6 bases). The CDR3 loop is CSVTRGRGRNTEAFF. CDR3 DNA sequence: TGCAGCGTTACCCGCGGCAGGGGAAGGAACACTGAAGCTTTCTTT.